Shown below are 6 T cell receptor beta chains from a single sample sequenced in a study of glioma-infiltrating T cells. Using RNA template, CDR3s of TCR alpha and beta were amplified with iRepertoire arm-PCR. One entry per CDR3 protein results from TCRdb running MiXCR on the multiplex PCR reads. Of about 140,000 distinct CDR3 sequences listed, approximately 40% are singletons. Sequenced material: glioma tissue, nonneoplastic brain tissue, or PBMCs (not recorded which). These receptors were collected from a human donor with low-grade glioma or glioblastoma, undergoing nonglioma brain surgery, or in good health (not recorded which).

This clonotype turned up a few times. The gene calls are TRBV4-3 and TRBJ2-1, with TRBD1 matching over 7 bases. V lost 0 bases to trimming and J lost 6 bases; unmatched junction nucleotides: 2. Germline CDR1 and CDR2: LGHNA and YSLEER. The length of the CDR3 is 14 residues. This chain's CDR3 is CASSQDRTGNEQFF. DNA for the CDR3: TGCGCCAGCAGCCAAGATCGGACAGGCAATGAGCAGTTCTTC.

The chain links TRBV2 to TRBJ1-1; D gene unclear. V shed 8 bases and J shed 5 bases, with 9 bases lying between them. This CDR3 comprises 11 residues. CDR1 and CDR2 (germline): SNHLY, FYNNEI. CDR3 protein: CASQLMTEAFF. The DNA of the CDR3 is TGTGCCAGCCAATTGATGACTGAAGCTTTCTTT. Using reference TRBV2 and TRBJ1-1 for the parts outside the CDR3, the full variable domain is EPEVTQTPSHQVTQMGQEVILRCVPISNHLYFYWYRQILGQKVEFLVSFYNNEISEKSEIFDDQFSVERPDGSNFTLKIRSTKLEDSAMYFCASQLMTEAFFGQGTRLTVV.

The genes are TRBV7-9 and TRBJ2-1; maybe TRBD1 (6 bases). This CDR3 contains 16 residues. V was cut by 0 bases and J by 6 bases, with 15 bases left in between. Germline V gene data show CDR1 as SEHNR and CDR2 as FQNEAQ (reference sequence). The CDR3: CASSLADRTRSNEQFF. In nucleotides, the CDR3 is TGTGCCAGCAGCTTAGCAGACAGGACAAGGTCCAATGAGCAGTTCTTC.

The genes are TRBV4-1 and TRBJ1-5; D not resolved. V dropped 4 bases and J dropped 1 base, with 14 bases sitting between them. Germline values: CDR1 MGHRA, CDR2 YSYEKL. The CDR3 extends over 16 amino acids. DNA for the CDR3: TGCGCCAGCAGCCTCGTGGGTGCAGGAAGCAATCAGCCCCAGCATTTT. The encoded protein is CASSLVGAGSNQPQHF.

As concerns this clonotype: With a much larger clone just one base away, this may be a read error. The genes are TRBV6-2 or TRBV6-3 and TRBJ2-3, with TRBD2 identical over 7 bases. Per germline, CDR1 MNHEY and CDR2 SVGEGT. The CDR3 runs to 15 residues. CDR3 coding DNA: TGTGCCAGAAGTTTGTGGGACTACAGCACAGATACGCAGTATTTT. It is translated as CARSLWDYSTDTQYF.

The chain employs TRBV11-1 and TRBJ1-1; D is perhaps TRBD1 (6 bases). Trimming stripped 4 bases from V and 0 bases from J, with 18 bases between. The CDR3 is made up of 17 amino acids. Germline CDR1 reads SGHAT; CDR2 reads FQDESV (reference sequence). CDR3 region: CASSSILRGPMNTEAFF. CDR3 bases: TGTGCCAGCAGCTCTATCCTCAGGGGACCCATGAACACTGAAGCTTTCTTT.